The 20 T cell receptor beta chains below were found in one sample sequenced in a study of control samples from healthy donors and cancer patients (dated by TCRdb to 2020 to 2022). Library construction relied on the immunoSEQ multiplex PCR assay. TCRdb limited this immuneACCESS table to in-frame rearrangements with V and J called. A share of clones is missing; checked studies link under half to unresolved V genes, and the rest is unexplained. The sample table records 160,000 or so clones; just over 95% of these occur just once. Just over 1% of the sample is held by the ten biggest clonotypes. The source material was blood. Source of these receptors: a woman aged 25-40 years in good health.

This clone was observed a few times. V is TRBV30 and J is TRBJ2-1; D is unclear. V was shortened by 2 bases and J by 0 bases, with 26 bases between the two germline ends. CDR1 is GTSNPN, CDR2 SVGIG, per germline (reference sequence). CDR3 length: 20 amino acids. CDR3 protein: CAWSPGPAKSRLFSYNEQFF. CDR3 bases: TGTGCCTGGAGTCCAGGACCGGCTAAGTCCCGTCTATTCTCCTACAATGAGCAGTTCTTC. The full variable domain, in which reference TRBV30 and TRBJ2-1 provide the parts outside the CDR3, is SQTIHQWPATLVQPVGSPLSLECTVEGTSNPNLYWYRQAAGRGLQLLFYSVGIGQISSEVPQNLSASRPQDRQFILSSKKLLLSDSGFYLCAWSPGPAKSRLFSYNEQFFGPGTRLTVL.

In this sample, this clone turned up once. The gene calls are TRBV10-3 and TRBJ2-3; 13 nucleotides agree with TRBD2. The CDR3 sequence is 16 residues long. Trimming removed 7 bases from V and 10 bases from J; junction bases left unmatched: 14. The V gene's germline CDR1 is ENHRY and CDR2 SYGVKD. The CDR3 here is CAITATGLAGLGPQYF. The DNA of the CDR3 is TGTGCCATCACCGCCACGGGACTAGCGGGATTGGGGCCGCAGTATTTT.

The sample holds one count of this clone. The chain uses TRBV11-3 and TRBJ2-7, with D maybe TRBD2 (5 bases). Per germline, CDR1 SGHNT and CDR2 YENEEA. CDR3 length: 14 amino acids. V gave up 2 bases and J gave up 7 bases, with 15 bases separating them. This chain's CDR3 is CASSLRHGVGEQYF. CDR3 bases: TGTGCCAGCAGCTTAAGGCACGGGGTGGGGGAGCAGTACTTC. Full variable domain (outside the CDR3, taken from reference TRBV11-3 and TRBJ2-7): EAGVVQSPRYKIIEKKQPVAFWCNPISGHNTLYWYLQNLGQGPELLIRYENEEAVDDSQLPKDRFSAERLKGVDSTLKIQPAELGDSAVYLCASSLRHGVGEQYFGPGTRLTVT.

The V gene is TRBV6-5, the J gene TRBJ2-3; 9 nucleotides line up with TRBD2. With 0 bases clipped from V and 4 bases from J, the junction kept 5 bases outside the gene matches. The CDR3 length is 16 residues. Looked up from germline, CDR1 is MNHEY and CDR2 is SVGAGI. The CDR3 bases are TGTGCCAGCAGTTACTCTCGCGGGGGGGCCGCAGATACGCAGTATTTT. This gives the protein CASSYSRGGAADTQYF.

V usage is TRBV20-1 and J usage is TRBJ2-7; unclear D gene. The CDR3 is made up of 10 amino acids. Between the trimmed V and J ends, which lost 4 bases and 1 base, there was a span of 2 bases. Germline loops: CDR1 DFQATT, CDR2 SNEGSKA (reference sequence). In nucleotides, the CDR3 is TGCAGTGCTAAATCCTACGAGCAGTACTTC. This encodes CSAKSYEQYF.

The chain is built from TRBV3-1 (or the pseudogene TRBV3-2) and TRBJ2-1; D ambiguous. This CDR3 contains 13 residues. Trimming left V 0 bases short and J 4 bases short, with 4 bases between. Germline V gene lookup returns CDR1 LGHDT and CDR2 YNNKEL (reference sequence). The CDR3: CASSQDRYNEQFF. Here the CDR3 DNA reads TGTGCCAGCAGCCAAGACAGATACAATGAGCAGTTCTTC.

Only one count was recorded for this clone. The rearrangement uses TRBV6-6 and TRBJ1-6; weak D call: TRBD1 (6 bases). The CDR3 spans 17 residues. V lost 5 bases and J lost 0, with 14 bases in between. Looked up from germline, CDR1 is MNHNY and CDR2 is SVGAGI (reference sequence). The CDR3 DNA follows: TGTGCCAGCAGTCACCTCGACAGGAGCTCCTATAATTCACCCCTCCACTTT. Translation gives CASSHLDRSSYNSPLHF.

This chain connects TRBV3-1 (or the pseudogene TRBV3-2) to TRBJ2-2; D remains unclear. Trimming removed 1 base from V and 6 bases from J, with 6 bases in between. The CDR3 covers 13 residues. Germline V gene lookup returns CDR1 LGHDT and CDR2 YNNKEL (reference sequence). The CDR3 region has the DNA TGTGCCAGCAGCCAAGCCTTTTCCGGGGAGCTGTTTTTT. Amino acid sequence: CASSQAFSGELFF.

This chain links TRBV30 with TRBJ1-1; D unclear. This CDR3 has 12 amino acids. Germline V gene lookup returns CDR1 GTSNPN and CDR2 SVGIG (reference sequence). V was trimmed by 1 base and J by 11 bases, leaving 14 bases between them. The CDR3 DNA reads as TGTGCCTGGAGTGCCCCCTCACCAGGTGCTTTCTTT. Amino acids: CAWSAPSPGAFF.

The J gene is TRBJ1-5, the V gene TRBV7-9; TRBD1 matches 9 bases. There are 16 residues in the CDR3. Per the germline V gene, CDR1 is SEHNR and CDR2 is FQNEAQ (reference sequence). After removal of 4 bases from V and 0 bases from J, the junction contained 4 bases not matched to a gene. This CDR3 reads CASSSRDRDSNQPQHF. CDR3 DNA: TGTGCCAGCAGCTCCCGGGACAGGGATAGCAATCAGCCCCAGCATTTT.

This clone was counted a single time. This chain connects TRBV28 to TRBJ2-1; TRBD1 agrees at 11 bases. This CDR3 contains 17 residues. The germline V gene encodes CDR1 MDHEN and CDR2 SYDVKM. With 7 bases clipped from V and 4 bases from J, the junction kept 12 bases outside the gene matches. In DNA, the CDR3 is TGTGCCAGCATCTCACACGGACAGGGGGCGCGTTACAATGAGCAGTTCTTC. Its translation is CASISHGQGARYNEQFF.

The chain is built from TRBV11-2 and TRBJ1-1; a possible D gene is TRBD1 (6 bases). Trimming shortened V by 5 bases and J by 5 bases, and 18 bases separated the two germline ends. Germline lookup yields CDR1 SGHAT and CDR2 FQNNGV. CDR3 length: 15 amino acids. CDR3 nucleotides: TGTGCCAGCAGCCCAACGGACAGTCTAAATACTGAAGCTTTCTTT. Translating gives CASSPTDSLNTEAFF. The full variable domain, with the rest looked up from reference TRBV11-2 and TRBJ1-1, is EAGVAQSPRYKIIEKRQSVAFWCNPISGHATLYWYQQILGQGPKLLIQFQNNGVVDDSQLPKDRFSAERLKGVDSTLKIQPAKLEDSAVYLCASSPTDSLNTEAFFGQGTRLTVV.

The rearrangement uses TRBV19 and TRBJ2-1; the D gene is possibly TRBD1 (6 bases). The CDR3 spans 13 residues. V was cut by 1 base and J by 9 bases, with 10 bases left in between. Per germline, CDR1 LNHDA and CDR2 SQIVND (reference sequence). The CDR3 here is CASSIGPGAEQFF. The CDR3 coding sequence is TGTGCCAGTAGTATAGGGCCAGGGGCTGAGCAGTTCTTC.

This CDR3 is CASSPPSGAERSHEAFF. Here the CDR3 DNA reads TGTGCCAGCTCACCACCGTCAGGGGCCGAGAGATCCCATGAAGCTTTCTTT. The chain uses TRBV18 and TRBJ1-1; possibly TRBD1 for D (6 bases). This CDR3 has 17 amino acids. With 0 bases removed from V and 7 bases from J, the gap between germline ends came to 21 bases. Per the germline V gene, CDR1 is KGHSH and CDR2 is LQKENI.

The chain recombines TRBV6-1 with TRBJ1-5; D not certain. The CDR3 is made up of 14 amino acids. V dropped 3 bases and J dropped 2 bases, with 8 bases sitting between them. The V gene's germline CDR1 is MNHNS and CDR2 SASEGT. In DNA, the CDR3 is TGTGCCAGCAGTGATCGACAAGGCAATCAGCCCCAGCATTTT. Residues: CASSDRQGNQPQHF.

The rearrangement links TRBV28 to TRBJ1-5, with D hard to call. Looked up from germline, CDR1 is MDHEN and CDR2 is SYDVKM. The V gene lost 7 bases and the J gene lost 3 bases, with 7 bases spanning the gap. The CDR3 has 12 residues. The CDR3 sequence is CASKATNQPQHF. In DNA, the CDR3 is TGTGCCAGCAAGGCCACCAATCAGCCCCAGCATTTT.

This clone was observed a handful of times. Here the CDR3 DNA reads TGTGCCAGCAGCCGCCCGGGACTAGCGGGACCCACAGATACGCAGTATTTT. Translated, it gives CASSRPGLAGPTDTQYF. The chain has TRBV14 and TRBJ2-3; the match to TRBD2 covers 13 bases. There are 17 residues in the CDR3. In germline, CDR1 is SGHDN, CDR2 FVKESK. With 4 bases clipped from V and 2 bases from J, the junction kept 6 bases outside the gene matches.

The chain combines TRBV9 with TRBJ2-1; 9 bases agree with TRBD2. The CDR3 is made up of 17 amino acids. Germline V CDR1 and CDR2: SGDLS, YYNGEE. V lost 4 bases to trimming and J lost 6 bases; unmatched junction nucleotides: 14. The CDR3 reads CASSNDRIAGVFNEQFF. The CDR3 nucleotides are TGTGCCAGCAGCAATGATCGCATAGCGGGAGTTTTCAATGAGCAGTTCTTC.

This chain uses TRBV6-2 or TRBV6-3 with TRBJ2-7, with TRBD2 matching over 9 bases. J gave up 2 bases and V 4 bases, and 6 bases lay outside the gene matches. The CDR3 is 15 amino acids. From germline, CDR1 is MNHEY and CDR2 SVGEGT. Written as DNA, the CDR3 is TGTGCCAGCAGTTCCCTTGGCGGGAGGGCCTACGAGCAGTACTTC. This sequence encodes CASSSLGGRAYEQYF.

The chain employs TRBV30 and TRBJ2-2, with D unresolved. The CDR3 extends over 15 amino acids. Germline V lookup: CDR1 GTSNPN, CDR2 SVGIG (reference sequence). Trimming took 3 bases from V and 5 from J, leaving 16 bases between them. DNA of the CDR3: TGTGCCTGGAGCAGACAAGGGCCCGGGACCGGGGAGCTGTTTTTT. Protein product: CAWSRQGPGTGELFF.